The T cell receptor beta chain described here comes from a study of T cells after yellow fever vaccination. TCRdb reanalysed the 5' RACE reads using MiXCR and keeps one entry per CDR3 protein. The table lists about 350,000 distinct CDR3 sequences, approximately 4% of them singletons. In its sample, this clonotype was seen many times. Its matching antigen is unknown. Germline V gene lookup returns CDR1 SGDLS and CDR2 YYNGEE. V gave up 4 bases and J gave up 8 bases, with 13 bases separating them. CDR3 length: 13 amino acids. Study observations and caveats: Reappearance after the booster was observed for most primary-vaccination clones (roughly 97% CD4, about 91% CD8). Overall, a small share of clonotypes was seen in both CD4 and CD8 compartments.

The rearrangement uses TRBV9 and TRBJ2-1; D might be TRBD2 (7 bases). The material was PBMCs, obtained 5 days after the yellow fever booster vaccination. The receptor comes from a man aged 18 to 30 who received the YFV17D yellow fever vaccine. CDR3 protein: CASSSEGGYEQFF. The DNA of the CDR3 is TGTGCCAGCAGCTCAGAGGGGGGGTATGAGCAGTTCTTC.